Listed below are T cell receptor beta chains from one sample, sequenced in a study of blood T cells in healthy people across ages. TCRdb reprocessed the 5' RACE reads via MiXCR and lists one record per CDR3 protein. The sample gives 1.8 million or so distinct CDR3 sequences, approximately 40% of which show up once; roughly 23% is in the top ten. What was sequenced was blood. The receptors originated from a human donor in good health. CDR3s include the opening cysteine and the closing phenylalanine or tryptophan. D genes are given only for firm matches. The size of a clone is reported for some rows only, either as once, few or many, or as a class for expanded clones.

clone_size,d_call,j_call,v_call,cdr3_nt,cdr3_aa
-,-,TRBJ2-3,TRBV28,TGTGCCAGCAGTTTCCTAGGGTGGAAAGATACGCAGTATTTT,CASSFLGWKDTQYF
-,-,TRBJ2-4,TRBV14,TGTGCCAGCAGCCAAGATAGTTACTGGGAGCAGTACTTC,CASSQDSYWEQYF
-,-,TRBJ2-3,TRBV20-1,TGCAGTGCTAGAGATCGGACCATCACAGATACGCAGTATTTT,CSARDRTITDTQYF
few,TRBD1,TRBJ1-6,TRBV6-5,TGTGCCAGCAGTCCCTCGACAGGGGGGTTAAGTCCCCTCCACTTT,CASSPSTGGLSPLHF
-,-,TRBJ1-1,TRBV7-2,TGTGCCAGCAGGGACGGGAGCACTGAAGCTTTCTTT,CASRDGSTEAFF
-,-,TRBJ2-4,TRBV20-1,TGCAGTGCTAGAGATAAAAACATTCAGTACTTC,CSARDKNIQYF
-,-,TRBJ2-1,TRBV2,TGTGCCAGCAATTCGTACGATAGGACCCGGAATGAGCAGTTCTTC,CASNSYDRTRNEQFF
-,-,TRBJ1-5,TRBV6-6,TGCGCCAGCAGTTACGCTGACCCATCCCGGGGTCAGCCCCAGCATTTT,CASSYADPSRGQPQHF
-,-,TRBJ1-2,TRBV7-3,TGTGCCAGCAGCTTAAAACCGACTAACTATGGCTACACCTTC,CASSLKPTNYGYTF
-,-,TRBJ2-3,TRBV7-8,TGTGCCAGCAGCTTAGCGCAGGGGGGTCCAGATACGCAGTATTTT,CASSLAQGGPDTQYF
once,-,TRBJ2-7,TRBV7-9,TGTGCCAGCAGCTCGAAACTGAAGGGAGTTAGCTCCTACGAGCAGTACTTC,CASSSKLKGVSSYEQYF
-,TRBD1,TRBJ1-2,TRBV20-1,TGCAGTGCTAGTTCCCCGGGACAGGGCGGCTATGGCTACACCTTC,CSASSPGQGGYGYTF
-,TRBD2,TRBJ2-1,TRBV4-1,TGCGCCAGCAGCCAAGATGGCGGGGGGGTATACAATGAGCAGTTCTTC,CASSQDGGGVYNEQFF